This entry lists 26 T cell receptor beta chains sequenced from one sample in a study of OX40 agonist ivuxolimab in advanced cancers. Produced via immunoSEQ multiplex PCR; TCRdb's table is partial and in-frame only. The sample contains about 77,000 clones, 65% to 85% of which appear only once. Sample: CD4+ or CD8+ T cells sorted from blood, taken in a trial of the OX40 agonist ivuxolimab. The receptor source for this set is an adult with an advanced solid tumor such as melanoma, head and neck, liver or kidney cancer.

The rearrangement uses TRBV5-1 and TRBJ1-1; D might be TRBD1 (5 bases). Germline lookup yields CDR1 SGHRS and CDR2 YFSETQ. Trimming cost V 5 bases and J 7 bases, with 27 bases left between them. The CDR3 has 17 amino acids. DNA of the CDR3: TGCGCCAGCAGGAGTTCCGGGACCTCCGGGGGTGAGGGTGAAGCTTTCTTT. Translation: CASRSSGTSGGEGEAFF.

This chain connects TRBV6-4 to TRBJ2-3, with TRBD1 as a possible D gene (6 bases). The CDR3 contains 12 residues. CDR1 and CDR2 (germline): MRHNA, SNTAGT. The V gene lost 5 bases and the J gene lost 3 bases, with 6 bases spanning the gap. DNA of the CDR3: TGTGCCAGCAGTCAGGGGACAGATACGCAGTATTTT. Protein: CASSQGTDTQYF.

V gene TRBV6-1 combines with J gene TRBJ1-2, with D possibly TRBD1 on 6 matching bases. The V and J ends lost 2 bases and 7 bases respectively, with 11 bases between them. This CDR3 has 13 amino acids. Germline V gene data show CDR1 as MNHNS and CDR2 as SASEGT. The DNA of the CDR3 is TGTGCCAGCAGTGAAACGGGGGGCCGTGGCTACACCTTC. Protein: CASSETGGRGYTF.

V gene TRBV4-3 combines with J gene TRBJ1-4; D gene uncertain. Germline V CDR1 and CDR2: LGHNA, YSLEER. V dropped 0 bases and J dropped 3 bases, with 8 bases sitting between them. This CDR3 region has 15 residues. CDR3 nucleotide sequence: TGCGCCAGCAGCCAAGATTTACGGGCTAATGAAAAACTGTTTTTT. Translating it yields CASSQDLRANEKLFF.

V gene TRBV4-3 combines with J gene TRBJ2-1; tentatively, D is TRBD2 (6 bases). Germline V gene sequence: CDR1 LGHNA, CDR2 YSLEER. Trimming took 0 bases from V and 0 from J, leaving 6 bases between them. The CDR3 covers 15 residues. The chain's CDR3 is CASSQETSSYNEQFF. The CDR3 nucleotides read TGCGCCAGCAGCCAAGAGACTAGCTCCTACAATGAGCAGTTCTTC.

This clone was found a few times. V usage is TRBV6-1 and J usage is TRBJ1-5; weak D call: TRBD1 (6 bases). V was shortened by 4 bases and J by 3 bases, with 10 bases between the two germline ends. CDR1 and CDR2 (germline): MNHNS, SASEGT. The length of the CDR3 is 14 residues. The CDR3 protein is CASSAGHLNQPQHF. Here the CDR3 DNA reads TGTGCCAGCAGTGCGGGACACCTCAATCAGCCCCAGCATTTT.

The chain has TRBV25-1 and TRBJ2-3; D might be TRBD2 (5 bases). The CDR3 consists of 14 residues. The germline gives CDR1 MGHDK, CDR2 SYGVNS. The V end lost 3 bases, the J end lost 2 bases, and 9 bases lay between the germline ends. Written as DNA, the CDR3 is TGTGCCAGCAGTGAGAGCGGTCTCACAGATACGCAGTATTTT. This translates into CASSESGLTDTQYF.

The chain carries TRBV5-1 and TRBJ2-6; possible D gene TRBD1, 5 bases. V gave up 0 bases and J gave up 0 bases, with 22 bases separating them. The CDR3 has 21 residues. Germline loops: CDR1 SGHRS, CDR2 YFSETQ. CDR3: CASSLELIGLGRNSGANVLTF. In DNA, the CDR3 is TGCGCCAGCAGCTTGGAATTAATTGGGCTGGGGCGTAACTCTGGGGCCAACGTCCTGACTTTC.

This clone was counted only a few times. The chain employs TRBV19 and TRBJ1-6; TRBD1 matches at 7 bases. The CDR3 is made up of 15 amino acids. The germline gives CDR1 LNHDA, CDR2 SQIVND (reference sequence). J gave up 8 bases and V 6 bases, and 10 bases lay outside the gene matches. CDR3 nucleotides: TGTGCCAGTAGCTCGGGACAGACCAACTATTCACCCCTCCACTTT. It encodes CASSSGQTNYSPLHF.

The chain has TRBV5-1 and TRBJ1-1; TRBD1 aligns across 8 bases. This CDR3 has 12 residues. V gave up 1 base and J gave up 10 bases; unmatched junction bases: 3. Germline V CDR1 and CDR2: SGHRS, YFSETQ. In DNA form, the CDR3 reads TGCGCCAGCAGCTTGCAGGGGGCCGGAGCTTTCTTT. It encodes CASSLQGAGAFF.

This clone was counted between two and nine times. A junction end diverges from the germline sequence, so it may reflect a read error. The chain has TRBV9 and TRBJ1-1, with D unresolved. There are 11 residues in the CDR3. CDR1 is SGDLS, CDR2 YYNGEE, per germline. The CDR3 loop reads CASSVIRHANF. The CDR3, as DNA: TGTGCCAGCAGCGTAATCAGGCATGCAAACTTT. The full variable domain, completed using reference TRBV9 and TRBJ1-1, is DSGVTQTPKHLITATGQRVTLRCSPRSGDLSVYWYQQSLDQGLQFLIQYYNGEERAKGNILERFSAQQFPDLHSELNLSSLELGDSALYFCASSVIRHANFGQGTRLTVV.

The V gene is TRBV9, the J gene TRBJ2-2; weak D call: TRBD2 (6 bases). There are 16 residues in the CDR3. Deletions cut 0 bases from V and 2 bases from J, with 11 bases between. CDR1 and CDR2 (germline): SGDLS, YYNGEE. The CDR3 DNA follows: TGTGCCAGCAGCGTAGCTTTAGCGGTCAACACCGGGGAGCTGTTTTTT. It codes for CASSVALAVNTGELFF.

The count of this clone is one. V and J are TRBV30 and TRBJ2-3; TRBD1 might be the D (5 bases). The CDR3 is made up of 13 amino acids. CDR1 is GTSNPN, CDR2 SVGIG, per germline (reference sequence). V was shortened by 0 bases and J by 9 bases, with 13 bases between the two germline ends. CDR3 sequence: CAWSVVTGETQYF. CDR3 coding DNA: TGTGCCTGGAGTGTAGTAACAGGTGAAACGCAGTATTTT. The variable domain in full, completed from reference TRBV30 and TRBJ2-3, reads SQTIHQWPATLVQPVGSPLSLECTVEGTSNPNLYWYRQAAGRGLQLLFYSVGIGQISSEVPQNLSASRPQDRQFILSSKKLLLSDSGFYLCAWSVVTGETQYFGPGTRLTVL.

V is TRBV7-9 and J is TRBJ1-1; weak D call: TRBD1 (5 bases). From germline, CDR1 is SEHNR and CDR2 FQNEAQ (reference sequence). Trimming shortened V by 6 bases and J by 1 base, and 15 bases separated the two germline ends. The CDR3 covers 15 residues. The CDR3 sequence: CASRQPGHKNTEAFF. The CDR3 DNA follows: TGTGCCAGCAGGCAACCAGGACACAAGAACACTGAAGCTTTCTTT. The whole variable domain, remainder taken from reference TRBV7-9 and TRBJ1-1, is DTGVSQNPRHKITKRGQNVTFRCDPISEHNRLYWYRQTLGQGPEFLTYFQNEAQLEKSRLLSDRFSAERPKGSFSTLEIQRTEQGDSAMYLCASRQPGHKNTEAFFGQGTRLTVV.

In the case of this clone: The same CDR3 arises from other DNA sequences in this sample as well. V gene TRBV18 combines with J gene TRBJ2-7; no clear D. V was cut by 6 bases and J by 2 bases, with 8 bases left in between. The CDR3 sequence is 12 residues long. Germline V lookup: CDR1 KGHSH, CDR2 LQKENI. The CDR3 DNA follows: TGTGCCAGCTCCTCCGGCCCCTACGAGCAGTACTTC. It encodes CASSSGPYEQYF. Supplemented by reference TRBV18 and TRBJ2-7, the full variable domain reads NAGVMQNPRHLVRRRGQEARLRCSPMKGHSHVYWYRQLPEEGLKFMVYLQKENIIDESGMPKERFSAEFPKEGPSILRIQQVVRGDSAAYFCASSSGPYEQYFGPGTRLTVT.

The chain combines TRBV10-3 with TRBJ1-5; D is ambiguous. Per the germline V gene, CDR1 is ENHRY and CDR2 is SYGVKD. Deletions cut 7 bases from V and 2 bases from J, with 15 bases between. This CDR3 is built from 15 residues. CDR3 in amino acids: CAIKASPGGNQPQHF. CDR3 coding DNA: TGTGCCATCAAGGCCTCCCCCGGGGGCAATCAGCCCCAGCATTTT.

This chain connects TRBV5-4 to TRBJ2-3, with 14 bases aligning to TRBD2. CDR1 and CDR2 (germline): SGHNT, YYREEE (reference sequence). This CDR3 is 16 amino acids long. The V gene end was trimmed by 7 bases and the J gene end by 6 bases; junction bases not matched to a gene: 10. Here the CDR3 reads CASRRGTSGGMDTQYF. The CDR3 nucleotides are TGTGCCAGCCGCCGCGGGACTAGCGGGGGTATGGATACGCAGTATTTT.

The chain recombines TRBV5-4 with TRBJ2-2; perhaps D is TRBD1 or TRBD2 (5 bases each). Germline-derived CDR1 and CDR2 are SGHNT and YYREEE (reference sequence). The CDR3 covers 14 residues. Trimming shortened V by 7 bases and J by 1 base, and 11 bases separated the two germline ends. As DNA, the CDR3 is TGTGCCAGCCGACGGGGCGGGAACACCGGGGAGCTGTTTTTT. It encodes CASRRGGNTGELFF.

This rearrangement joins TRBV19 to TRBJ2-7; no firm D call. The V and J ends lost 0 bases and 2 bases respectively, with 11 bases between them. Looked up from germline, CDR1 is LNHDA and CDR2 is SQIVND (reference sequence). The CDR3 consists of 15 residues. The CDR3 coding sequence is TGTGCCAGTAGTATAGAGCCCCAAACGGCCTACGAGCAGTACTTC. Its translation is CASSIEPQTAYEQYF. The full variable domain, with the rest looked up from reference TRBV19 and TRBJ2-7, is DGGITQSPKYLFRKEGQNVTLSCEQNLNHDAMYWYRQDPGQGLRLIYYSQIVNDFQKGDIAEGYSVSREKKESFPLTVTSAQKNPTAFYLCASSIEPQTAYEQYFGPGTRLTVT.

As DNA, the CDR3 is TGTGCCAGTAGTTCCGGGCCTCCCTCGCCCCAGCATTTT. Translating gives CASSSGPPSPQHF. The rearrangement joins TRBV19 to TRBJ1-5; no reliable D call. The CDR3 totals 13 residues. V was trimmed by 5 bases and J by 9 bases, leaving 14 bases between them. Germline assignment: CDR1 LNHDA and CDR2 SQIVND (reference sequence).

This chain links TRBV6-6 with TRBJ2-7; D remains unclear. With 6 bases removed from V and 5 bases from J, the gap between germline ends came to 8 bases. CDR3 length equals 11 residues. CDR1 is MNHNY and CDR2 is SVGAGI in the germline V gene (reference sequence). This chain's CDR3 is CASRAADEQYF. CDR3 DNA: TGTGCCAGCAGGGCCGCAGACGAGCAGTACTTC.

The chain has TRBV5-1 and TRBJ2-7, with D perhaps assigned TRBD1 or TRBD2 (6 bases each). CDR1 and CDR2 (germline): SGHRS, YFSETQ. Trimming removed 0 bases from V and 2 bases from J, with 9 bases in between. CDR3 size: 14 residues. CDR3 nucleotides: TGCGCCAGCAGCTTGGACGGGGGCCCCTACGAGCAGTACTTC. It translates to CASSLDGGPYEQYF.

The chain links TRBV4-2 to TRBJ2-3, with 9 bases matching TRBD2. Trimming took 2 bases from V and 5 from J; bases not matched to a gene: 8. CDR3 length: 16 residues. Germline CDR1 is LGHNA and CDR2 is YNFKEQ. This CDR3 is CASSQKTSGGEDTQYF. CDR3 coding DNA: TGTGCCAGCAGCCAAAAGACTAGCGGAGGGGAAGATACGCAGTATTTT.

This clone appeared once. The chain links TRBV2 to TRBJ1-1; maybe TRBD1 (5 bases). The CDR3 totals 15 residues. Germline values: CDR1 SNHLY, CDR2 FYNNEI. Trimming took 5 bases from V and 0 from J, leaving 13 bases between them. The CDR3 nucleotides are TGTGCCAGCAGTACAGGATTAACTTTGAACACTGAAGCTTTCTTT. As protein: CASSTGLTLNTEAFF.

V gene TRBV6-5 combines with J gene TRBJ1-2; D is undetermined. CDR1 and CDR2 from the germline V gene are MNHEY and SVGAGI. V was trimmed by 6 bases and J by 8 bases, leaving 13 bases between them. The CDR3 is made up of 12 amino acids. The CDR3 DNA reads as TGTGCCAGCAGAGACACGACGGGGGGCTACACCTTC. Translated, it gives CASRDTTGGYTF.

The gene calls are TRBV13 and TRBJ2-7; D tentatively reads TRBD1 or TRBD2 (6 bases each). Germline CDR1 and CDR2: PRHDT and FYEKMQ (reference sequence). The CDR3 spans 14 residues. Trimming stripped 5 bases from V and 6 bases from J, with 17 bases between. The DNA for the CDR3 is TGTGCCAGCAGCCCCGGGGGCAGGGCGGCCGAGCAGTACTTC. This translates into CASSPGGRAAEQYF. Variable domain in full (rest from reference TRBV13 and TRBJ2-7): AAGVIQSPRHLIKEKRETATLKCYPIPRHDTVYWYQQGPGQDPQFLISFYEKMQSDKGSIPDRFSAQQFSDYHSELNMSSLELGDSALYFCASSPGGRAAEQYFGPGTRLTVT.